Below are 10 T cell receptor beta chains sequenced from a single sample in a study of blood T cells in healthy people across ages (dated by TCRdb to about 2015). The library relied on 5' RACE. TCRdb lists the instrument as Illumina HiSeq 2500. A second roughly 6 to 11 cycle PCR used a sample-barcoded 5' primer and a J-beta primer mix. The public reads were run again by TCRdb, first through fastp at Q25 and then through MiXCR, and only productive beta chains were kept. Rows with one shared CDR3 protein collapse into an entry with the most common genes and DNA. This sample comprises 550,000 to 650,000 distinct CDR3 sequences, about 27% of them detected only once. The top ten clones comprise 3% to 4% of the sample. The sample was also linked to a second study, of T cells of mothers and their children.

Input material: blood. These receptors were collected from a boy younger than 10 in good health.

The CDR3 DNA sequence: TGCGCCAGCAGCCCCCCCTCAGGGCACGAGCAGTACTTC. As protein: CASSPPSGHEQYF. The chain employs TRBV4-1 and TRBJ2-7, with D maybe TRBD1 (5 bases). V was pared by 4 bases and J by 5 bases, with 12 bases between. CDR1 is MGHRA, CDR2 YSYEKL, per germline. This CDR3 region has 13 residues.

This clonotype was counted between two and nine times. CDR3 protein: CASSLGSSGYNEQFF. The CDR3, as DNA: TGTGCCAGCAGCTTAGGGTCTAGCGGTTACAATGAGCAGTTCTTC. This chain uses TRBV7-9 with TRBJ2-1; 7 bases are a match to TRBD2. With V trimmed by 1 base and J by 4 bases, 4 bases remained unmatched. The CDR3 sequence is 15 residues long. Germline V gives CDR1 SEHNR, CDR2 FQNEAQ (reference sequence).

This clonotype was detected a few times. The CDR3 nucleotides are TGTGCCAGCAGCACACGGGACAGGTTCTACAATGAGCAGTTCTTC. It encodes CASSTRDRFYNEQFF. The genes are TRBV13 and TRBJ2-1, with TRBD1 identical over 8 bases. Germline lookup yields CDR1 PRHDT and CDR2 FYEKMQ (reference sequence). This CDR3 has 15 amino acids. The V and J ends lost 5 bases and 3 bases, in that order; junction bases with no gene match: 6.

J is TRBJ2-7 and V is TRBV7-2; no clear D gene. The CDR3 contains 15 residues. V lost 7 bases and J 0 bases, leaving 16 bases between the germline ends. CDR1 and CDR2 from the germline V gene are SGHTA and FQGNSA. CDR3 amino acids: CASNQQGRSSYEQYF. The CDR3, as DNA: TGTGCCAGCAACCAGCAAGGCAGGAGCTCCTACGAGCAGTACTTC.

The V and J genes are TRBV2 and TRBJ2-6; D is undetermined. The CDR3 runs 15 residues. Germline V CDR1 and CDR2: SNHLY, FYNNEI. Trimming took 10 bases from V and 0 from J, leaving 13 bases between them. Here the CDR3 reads CATAHGDSGANVLTF. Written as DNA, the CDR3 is TGTGCCACAGCGCATGGGGACTCTGGGGCCAACGTCCTGACTTTC.

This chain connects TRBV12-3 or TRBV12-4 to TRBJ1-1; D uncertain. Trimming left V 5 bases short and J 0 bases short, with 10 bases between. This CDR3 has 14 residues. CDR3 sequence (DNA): TGTGCCAGCAGTCCCTTTTTAGTGAACACTGAAGCTTTCTTT. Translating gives CASSPFLVNTEAFF.

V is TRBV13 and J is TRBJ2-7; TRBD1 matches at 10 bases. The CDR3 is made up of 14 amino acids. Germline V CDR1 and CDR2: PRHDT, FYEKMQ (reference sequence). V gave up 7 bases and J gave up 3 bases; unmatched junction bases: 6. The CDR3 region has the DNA TGTGCCAGCACTTGGAGGGACAGGGGCTACGAGCAGTACTTC. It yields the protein CASTWRDRGYEQYF.

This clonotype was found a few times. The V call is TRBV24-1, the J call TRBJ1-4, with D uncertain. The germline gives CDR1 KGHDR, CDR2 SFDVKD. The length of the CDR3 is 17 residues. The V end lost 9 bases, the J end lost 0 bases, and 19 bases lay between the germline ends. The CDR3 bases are TGTGCCACCCCTTCGAAGGAGCCCCCTGCAACTAATGAAAAACTGTTTTTT. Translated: CATPSKEPPATNEKLFF.

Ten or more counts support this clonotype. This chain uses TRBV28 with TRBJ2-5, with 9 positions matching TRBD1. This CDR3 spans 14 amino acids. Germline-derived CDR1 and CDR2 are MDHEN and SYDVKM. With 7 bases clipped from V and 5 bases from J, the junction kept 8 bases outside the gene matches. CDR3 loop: CASNPPGTGETQYF. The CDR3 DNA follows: TGTGCCAGCAATCCTCCCGGGACAGGGGAGACCCAGTACTTC.

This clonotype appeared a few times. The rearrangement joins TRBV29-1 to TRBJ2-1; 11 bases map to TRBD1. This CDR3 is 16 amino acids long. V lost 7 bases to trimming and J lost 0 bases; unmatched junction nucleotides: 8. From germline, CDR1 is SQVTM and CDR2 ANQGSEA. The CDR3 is CSASGQGGSSYNEQFF. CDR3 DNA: TGCAGCGCATCGGGACAGGGGGGCAGCTCCTACAATGAGCAGTTCTTC.